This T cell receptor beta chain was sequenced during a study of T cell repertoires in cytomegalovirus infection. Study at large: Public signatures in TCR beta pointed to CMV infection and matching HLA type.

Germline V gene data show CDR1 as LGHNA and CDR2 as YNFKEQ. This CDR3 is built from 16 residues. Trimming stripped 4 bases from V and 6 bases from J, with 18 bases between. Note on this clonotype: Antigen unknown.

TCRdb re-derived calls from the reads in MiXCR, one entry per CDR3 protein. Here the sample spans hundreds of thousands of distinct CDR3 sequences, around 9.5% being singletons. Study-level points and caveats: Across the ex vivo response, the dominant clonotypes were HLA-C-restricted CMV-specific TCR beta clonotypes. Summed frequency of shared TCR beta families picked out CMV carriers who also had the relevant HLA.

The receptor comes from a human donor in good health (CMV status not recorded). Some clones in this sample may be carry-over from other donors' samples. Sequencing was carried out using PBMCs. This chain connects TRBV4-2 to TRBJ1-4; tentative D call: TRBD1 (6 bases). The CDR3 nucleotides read TGTGCCAGCAGCCCAGGGGTGCTTAGCCTTGATGAAAAACTGTTTTTT. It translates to CASSPGVLSLDEKLFF.